The 27 T cell receptor beta chains given below trace back to one sample, sequenced in a study of blood T cell repertoires in COVID-19. The data were produced by immunoSEQ multiplex PCR, yet TCRdb's version contains in-frame clones alone and is incomplete. Counted here are about 86,000 clones, approximately 80% occurring once; the ten biggest clones make up 25% to 40%. The sample taken for sequencing was peripheral blood. These receptors all stem from a woman aged 80 or over with active or convalescent COVID-19.

V gene TRBV5-4 combines with J gene TRBJ1-2; possibly TRBD1 for D (6 bases). The CDR3 runs 15 residues. Germline-derived CDR1 and CDR2 are SGHNT and YYREEE (reference sequence). V lost 0 bases to trimming and J lost 7 bases, with 16 bases between them. This chain's CDR3 is CASSLVHRVSGGYTF. CDR3 nucleotide sequence: TGTGCCAGCAGCTTGGTGCACAGGGTGTCAGGTGGCTACACCTTC.

This clone was seen a few times. The V and J genes are TRBV7-3 and TRBJ2-3; possibly TRBD1 for D (5 bases). This CDR3 is built from 15 residues. Germline CDR1 SGHTA, CDR2 FQGTGA. Trimming pared 4 bases from V and 2 bases from J, leaving 13 bases between. Written as DNA, the CDR3 is TGTGCCAGCAGCTCATATCTCAGGGACACAGATACGCAGTATTTT. This translates into CASSSYLRDTDTQYF.

The gene calls are TRBV6-6 and TRBJ1-2; 7 bases match TRBD1. This CDR3 is 14 amino acids long. The V gene end was trimmed by 10 bases and the J gene end by 4 bases; junction bases not matched to a gene: 12. Germline loops: CDR1 MNHNY, CDR2 SVGAGI (reference sequence). In DNA, the CDR3 is TGTGCCACCTTGACAGGGAACACTTTCTATGGCTACACCTTC. Amino acids: CATLTGNTFYGYTF.

The chain joins TRBV5-4 to TRBJ2-3, with D possibly matching TRBD1 (5 bases). Germline values: CDR1 SGHNT, CDR2 YYREEE (reference sequence). V gave up 4 bases and J gave up 3 bases, with 12 bases separating them. The CDR3 consists of 14 residues. This chain's CDR3 is CASSRVGVTDTQYF. CDR3 DNA: TGTGCCAGCAGCCGGGTAGGGGTGACAGATACGCAGTATTTT. The whole variable domain, filled in from reference TRBV5-4 and TRBJ2-3, reads ETGVTQSPTHLIKTRGQQVTLRCSSQSGHNTVSWYQQALGQGPQFIFQYYREEENGRGNFPPRFSGLQFPNYSSELNVNALELDDSALYLCASSRVGVTDTQYFGPGTRLTVL.

This clone was recorded only once. This rearrangement joins TRBV23-1 to TRBJ2-7; D possibly corresponds to TRBD1 (6 bases). TRBV23-1 is placed among ORFs of uncertain function. Trimming shortened V by 0 bases and J by 0 bases, and 21 bases separated the two germline ends. The CDR3 sequence is 19 residues long. CDR3: CASSQSRTVGAANSYEQYF. As DNA, the CDR3 is TGCGCCAGCAGTCAATCGCGAACCGTGGGGGCGGCCAACTCCTACGAGCAGTACTTC.

The J gene is TRBJ1-5, the V gene TRBV2; possible D gene TRBD1, 6 bases. From germline, CDR1 is SNHLY and CDR2 FYNNEI. CDR3 length equals 14 residues. Trimming took off 4 bases at V and 5 bases at J, with 12 bases between the two ends. DNA of the CDR3: TGTGCCAGCAGTGCATTGACAGGCGATCAGCCCCAGCATTTT. Its protein is CASSALTGDQPQHF.

This clone turned up a few times. V is TRBV7-2 and J is TRBJ1-2, with D unclear. The V gene lost 5 bases and the J gene lost 4 bases, with 8 bases spanning the gap. Per germline, CDR1 SGHTA and CDR2 FQGNSA. This CDR3 region has 12 residues. CDR3 sequence reads: CASSPWAYGYTF. DNA of the CDR3: TGTGCCAGCAGCCCCTGGGCCTATGGCTACACCTTC.

The genes are TRBV5-1 and TRBJ1-2, with a weak D call TRBD1 (6 bases). The CDR3 loop spans 16 amino acids. The V gene's germline CDR1 is SGHRS and CDR2 YFSETQ. The V gene lost 0 bases and the J gene lost 0 bases, with 12 bases spanning the gap. The CDR3 protein is CASSLGDTATNYGYTF. CDR3 DNA: TGCGCCAGCAGCTTGGGGGACACGGCGACTAACTATGGCTACACCTTC.

The chain combines TRBV12-3 or TRBV12-4 with TRBJ1-6; D is uncertain. The CDR3 has 13 residues. Trimming took off 1 base at V and 6 bases at J, with 4 bases between the two ends. CDR3 amino acids: CASSLGSNSPLHF. As DNA, the CDR3 is TGTGCCAGCAGTTTAGGCAGTAATTCACCCCTCCACTTT.

The rearrangement uses TRBV19 and TRBJ1-6; possible D gene TRBD1, 6 bases. Trimming took 3 bases from V and 0 from J, leaving 9 bases between them. Germline lookup yields CDR1 LNHDA and CDR2 SQIVND (reference sequence). This CDR3 spans 16 amino acids. CDR3 residues: CASSIQGSSYNSPLHF. The CDR3 coding sequence is TGTGCCAGTAGTATTCAGGGGAGCTCCTATAATTCACCCCTCCACTTT. The variable domain in full, with the rest retrieved from reference TRBV19 and TRBJ1-6, is DGGITQSPKYLFRKEGQNVTLSCEQNLNHDAMYWYRQDPGQGLRLIYYSQIVNDFQKGDIAEGYSVSREKKESFPLTVTSAQKNPTAFYLCASSIQGSSYNSPLHFGNGTRLTVT.

The genes are TRBV16 and TRBJ1-5; the match to TRBD1 covers 9 bases. V trimming: 4 bases; J trimming: 7 bases; junction bases outside the gene matches: 8. Germline lookup yields CDR1 KGHSY and CDR2 FQNENV. The CDR3 is made up of 15 amino acids. CDR3 DNA sequence: TGTGCCAGCAGCCCCACCGGGACAGGGTACCAGCCCCAGCATTTT. Amino acids: CASSPTGTGYQPQHF.

V gene TRBV18 combines with J gene TRBJ2-1, with TRBD2 matching 16 bases. J lost 4 bases, V lost 2 bases, and 5 bases had no gene match. Germline V gives CDR1 KGHSH, CDR2 LQKENI. The CDR3 covers 18 residues. CDR3 residues: CASSPGTSGGVSYNEQFF. DNA of the CDR3: TGTGCCAGCTCACCAGGGACTAGCGGGGGGGTTTCGTACAATGAGCAGTTCTTC. Variable domain in full (rest from reference TRBV18 and TRBJ2-1): NAGVMQNPRHLVRRRGQEARLRCSPMKGHSHVYWYRQLPEEGLKFMVYLQKENIIDESGMPKERFSAEFPKEGPSILRIQQVVRGDSAAYFCASSPGTSGGVSYNEQFFGPGTRLTVL.

The rearrangement links TRBV10-2 to TRBJ2-1; TRBD2 matches 12 bases. This CDR3 region has 17 residues. V trimming: 6 bases; J trimming: 4 bases; junction bases outside the gene matches: 10. Germline loops: CDR1 WSHSY, CDR2 SAAADI. This CDR3 reads CASRGLLTSGSYNEQFF. The DNA of the CDR3 is TGCGCCAGCAGGGGACTGCTGACTAGCGGGAGTTACAATGAGCAGTTCTTC.

The rearrangement links TRBV11-2 to TRBJ1-2, with 9 bases lining up with TRBD1. The CDR3 loop spans 15 amino acids. Germline CDR1 SGHAT, CDR2 FQNNGV. V shed 3 bases and J 4 bases; nucleotides not matched to a gene: 6. CDR3 loop: CASSFTGGKGYGYTF. The CDR3 region has the DNA TGTGCCAGCAGCTTCACAGGGGGCAAGGGCTATGGCTACACCTTC.

The chain joins TRBV5-1 to TRBJ2-5, with D tentatively TRBD2 (5 bases). This CDR3 has 13 residues. Trimming pared 4 bases from V and 5 bases from J, leaving 12 bases between. Germline V gives CDR1 SGHRS, CDR2 YFSETQ. CDR3 DNA: TGCGCCAGCAGCCCGGACTGGGTTGAGACCCAGTACTTC. It specifies CASSPDWVETQYF.

This sequence joins TRBV28 and TRBJ1-6, with a weak D call TRBD1 (6 bases). CDR3 size: 14 residues. Germline-derived CDR1 and CDR2 are MDHEN and SYDVKM. V was pared by 6 bases and J by 3 bases, with 9 bases between. The DNA of the CDR3 is TGTGCCAGCAGGGACAGCCTCTATAATTCACCCCTCCACTTT. Translating it yields CASRDSLYNSPLHF.

Comment on this clone: The junction does not match germline at one end; this may be a read error. The sample contains more than one DNA sequence encoding this CDR3. The rearrangement links TRBV24-1 to TRBJ1-5; 8 nucleotides align to TRBD1. The germline V gene has CDR1 KGHDR and CDR2 SFDVKD. The CDR3 contains 13 residues. CDR3 DNA: TGTGCTACCAGTCAGACAGGGGATCAGCCCCAGCATTTT. Residues: CATSQTGDQPQHF.

The chain is built from TRBV19 and TRBJ2-7; 7 bases are shared with TRBD2. V lost 3 bases to trimming and J lost 3 bases; unmatched junction nucleotides: 8. The germline V gene encodes CDR1 LNHDA and CDR2 SQIVND (reference sequence). The CDR3 contains 15 residues. The CDR3 loop is CASSMSSSGSYEQYF. For the CDR3, the DNA is TGTGCCAGTAGTATGAGCTCTAGCGGAAGCTACGAGCAGTACTTC.

The chain's CDR3 is CASSGEAGHEAFF. The CDR3 DNA is TGTGCCAGCAGTGGCGAAGCGGGTCATGAAGCTTTCTTT. The chain links TRBV6-4 to TRBJ1-1; D gene ambiguous. Germline V gene sequence: CDR1 MRHNA, CDR2 SNTAGT. V was pared by 4 bases and J by 7 bases, with 13 bases between. The CDR3 is 13 amino acids.

This clone was seen only a few times. The chain uses TRBV9 and TRBJ1-3, with D possibly matching TRBD1 (5 bases). The CDR3 sequence is 15 residues long. Trimming removed 4 bases at V and 4 bases at J, with 15 bases between. Germline CDR1 is SGDLS and CDR2 is YYNGEE. The CDR3 nucleotides read TGTGCCAGCAGCCGCCAGGGTGTAATGGGAAACACCATATATTTT. This codes for CASSRQGVMGNTIYF. Based on the CDR3 plus reference TRBV9 and TRBJ1-3, the full variable domain is DSGVTQTPKHLITATGQRVTLRCSPRSGDLSVYWYQQSLDQGLQFLIQYYNGEERAKGNILERFSAQQFPDLHSELNLSSLELGDSALYFCASSRQGVMGNTIYFGEGSWLTVV.

The gene calls are TRBV29-1 and TRBJ1-1; 9 bases are shared with TRBD1. J was trimmed by 2 bases and V by 3 bases; bases with no gene match: 4. Germline CDR1 reads SQVTM; CDR2 reads ANQGSEA. The CDR3 length is 14 residues. CDR3 DNA sequence: TGCAGCGTTGAGTGGGGACAGGGTAACACTGAAGCTTTCTTT. Translating gives CSVEWGQGNTEAFF.

V gene TRBV2 combines with J gene TRBJ2-1; 7 bases match TRBD2. Germline CDR1 reads SNHLY; CDR2 reads FYNNEI. This CDR3 has 15 amino acids. V dropped 6 bases and J dropped 3; count of bases not matched to a gene: 8. The CDR3 is CASSARTSLYNEQFF. In DNA form, the CDR3 reads TGTGCCAGCAGCGCCCGGACTAGTCTCTACAATGAGCAGTTCTTC.

The chain joins TRBV27 to TRBJ2-1; 8 nucleotides match TRBD2. The CDR3 length is 17 residues. Germline CDR1 is MNHEY and CDR2 is SMNVEV (reference sequence). The junction had 10 bases not matched to a gene; V was cut back by 6 bases and J by 0 bases. The CDR3 nucleotides are TGTGCCAGCAGCATAACGTACGGGGGGGGCTCCTACAATGAGCAGTTCTTC. It codes for CASSITYGGGSYNEQFF.

The chain is built from TRBV4-1 and TRBJ1-4; 8 bases line up with TRBD1. The germline CDR1 and CDR2 sequences are MGHRA and YSYEKL. The CDR3 spans 18 residues. The trim removed 1 base at V and 2 bases at J, leaving 9 bases unmatched. CDR3 sequence (DNA): TGCGCCAGCAGCCAAGTTTACGCCAGGGGGCTTACTAATGAAAAACTGTTTTTT. It specifies CASSQVYARGLTNEKLFF.

This chain connects TRBV7-2 to TRBJ2-4, with a weak D call TRBD2 (5 bases). Germline V CDR1 and CDR2: SGHTA, FQGNSA. With 4 bases removed from V and 7 bases from J, the gap between germline ends came to 14 bases. The length of the CDR3 is 14 residues. CDR3 residues: CASSYRVGENIQYF. For the CDR3, the DNA is TGTGCCAGCAGCTACCGGGTCGGGGAGAACATTCAGTACTTC.

Note on this clone: This could be a read error, since a much larger clone is one nucleotide away. V usage is TRBV7-6 and J usage is TRBJ2-3; D call uncertain. Trimming took 4 bases from V and 4 from J, leaving 3 bases between them. Germline assignment: CDR1 SGHVS and CDR2 FNYEAQ. The CDR3 sequence is 11 residues long. The CDR3 bases are TGTGCCAGCAGCTCCTCAGATACGCAGTATTTT. This translates into CASSSSDTQYF. The whole variable domain, filled in from reference TRBV7-6 and TRBJ2-3, reads GAGVSQSPRYKVTKRGQDVALRCDPISGHVSLYWYRQALGQGPEFLTYFNYEAQQDKSGLPNDRFSAERPEGSISTLTIQRTEQRDSAMYRCASSSSDTQYFGPGTRLTVL.

This clone appeared a single time. J is TRBJ2-1 and V is TRBV5-5; D uncertain. V lost 2 bases and J lost 4, with 13 bases in between. This CDR3 has 15 residues. Germline CDR1 reads SGHKS; CDR2 reads YYEKEE (reference sequence). CDR3 amino acids: CASSFNSVRYNEQFF. For the CDR3, the DNA is TGTGCCAGCAGCTTTAACAGTGTTCGGTACAATGAGCAGTTCTTC.